This T cell receptor beta chain was retrieved from a study of human T cells and chemical hapten exposure. The library tagged individual cDNA molecules with unique molecular identifiers. TCRdb processed the RACE reads anew with MiXCR; each CDR3 protein has one entry. The sample includes about 400,000 distinct CDR3 sequences, more than 5% of them seen just once. Germline V gives CDR1 MNHEY, CDR2 SVGEGT. This CDR3 contains 18 residues. The junction had 11 bases not matched to a gene; V was cut back by 5 bases and J by 0 bases. Findings of the study overall: PT1 expanded TCR numbers rose with patch test score. With DPC sensitization, TCRs exceeding 1 in 1000 frequency showed no change.

Concerning this clonotype: Its target is not known.

Time point here: patch test 2, 6 weeks after DPC sensitization. Treatment reported: therapeutic diphenylcyclopropenone sensitization with weekly scalp DPC. The study enrolled 18 to 70-year-old alopecia patients suitable for DPC. The chain has TRBV6-2 or TRBV6-3 and TRBJ2-7, with 12 bases fitting TRBD2. The sequencing here drew on whole blood, taken in connection with sensitization to the hapten diphenylcyclopropenone (DPC). The receptor was derived from a woman younger than 30 with alopecia areata. Some clones in this sample may be carry-over from other donors' samples. The CDR3 DNA is TGTGCCAGCAGTCAACTAGCGGGGGGCCCTCGGGGCTCCTACGAGCAGTACTTC. Protein: CASSQLAGGPRGSYEQYF.